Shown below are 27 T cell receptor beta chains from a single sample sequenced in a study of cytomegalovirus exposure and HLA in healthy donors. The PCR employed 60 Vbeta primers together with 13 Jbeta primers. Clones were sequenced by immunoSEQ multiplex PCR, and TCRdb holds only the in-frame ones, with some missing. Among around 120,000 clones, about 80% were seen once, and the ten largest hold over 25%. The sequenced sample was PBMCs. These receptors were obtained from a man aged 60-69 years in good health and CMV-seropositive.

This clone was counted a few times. CDR3 DNA sequence: TGTGCCAGCAGGCCCGGGACGGGAGGTGAAAAACTGTTTTTT. This sequence encodes CASRPGTGGEKLFF. The chain recombines TRBV5-8 with TRBJ1-4; D may be TRBD1 (5 bases). Per germline, CDR1 SGHTS and CDR2 YDEGEE. The CDR3 covers 14 residues. The V and J ends lost 5 bases and 7 bases respectively, with 15 bases between them.

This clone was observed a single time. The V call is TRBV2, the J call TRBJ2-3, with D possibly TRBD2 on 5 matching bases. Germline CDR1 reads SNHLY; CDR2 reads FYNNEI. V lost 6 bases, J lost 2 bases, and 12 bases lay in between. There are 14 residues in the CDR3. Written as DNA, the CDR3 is TGTGCCAGCAGGTTATCGACTAACACAGATACGCAGTATTTT. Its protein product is CASRLSTNTDTQYF.

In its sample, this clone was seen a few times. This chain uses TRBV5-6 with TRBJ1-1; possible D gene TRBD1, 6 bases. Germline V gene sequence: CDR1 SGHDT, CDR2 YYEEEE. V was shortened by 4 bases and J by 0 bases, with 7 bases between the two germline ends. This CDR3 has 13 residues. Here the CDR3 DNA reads TGTGCCAGCAGCGGGGACATGAACACTGAAGCTTTCTTT. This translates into CASSGDMNTEAFF.

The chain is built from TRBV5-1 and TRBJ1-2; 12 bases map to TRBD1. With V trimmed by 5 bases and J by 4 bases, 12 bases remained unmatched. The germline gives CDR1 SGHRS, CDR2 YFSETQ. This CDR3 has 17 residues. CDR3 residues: CASRYGTGGADFYGYTF. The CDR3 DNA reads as TGCGCCAGCAGATACGGGACAGGGGGCGCCGATTTCTATGGCTACACCTTC.

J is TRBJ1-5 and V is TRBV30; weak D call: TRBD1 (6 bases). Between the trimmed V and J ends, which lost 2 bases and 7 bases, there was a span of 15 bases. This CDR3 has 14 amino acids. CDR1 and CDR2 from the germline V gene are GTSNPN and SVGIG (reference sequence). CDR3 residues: CAWSPGGGRQPQHF. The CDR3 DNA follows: TGTGCCTGGAGTCCCGGGGGGGGCAGGCAGCCCCAGCATTTT.

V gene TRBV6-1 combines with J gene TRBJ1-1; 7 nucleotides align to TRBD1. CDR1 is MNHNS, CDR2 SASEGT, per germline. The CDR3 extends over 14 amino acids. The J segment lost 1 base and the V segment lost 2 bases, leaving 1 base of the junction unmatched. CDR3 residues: CASSEYRGNTEAFF. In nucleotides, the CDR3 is TGTGCCAGCAGTGAATACAGGGGGAACACTGAAGCTTTCTTT.

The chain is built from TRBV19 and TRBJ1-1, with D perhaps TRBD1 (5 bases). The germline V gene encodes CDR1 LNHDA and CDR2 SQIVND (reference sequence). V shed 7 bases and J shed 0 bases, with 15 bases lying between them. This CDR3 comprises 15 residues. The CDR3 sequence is CASIPPGHLNTEAFF. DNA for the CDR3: TGTGCCAGTATTCCCCCCGGACACCTGAACACTGAAGCTTTCTTT.

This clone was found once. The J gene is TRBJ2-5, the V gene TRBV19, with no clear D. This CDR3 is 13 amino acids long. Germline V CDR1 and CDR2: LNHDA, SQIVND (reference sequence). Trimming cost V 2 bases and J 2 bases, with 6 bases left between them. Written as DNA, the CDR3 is TGTGCCAGTAGTATACACGGTCAAGAGACCCAGTACTTC. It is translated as CASSIHGQETQYF.

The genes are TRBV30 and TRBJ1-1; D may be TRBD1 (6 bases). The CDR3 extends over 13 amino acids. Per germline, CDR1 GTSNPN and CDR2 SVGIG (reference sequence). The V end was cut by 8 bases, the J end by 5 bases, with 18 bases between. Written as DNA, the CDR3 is TGTGCCCAAATGGAACAGGGTGGAACTGAAGCTTTCTTT. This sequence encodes CAQMEQGGTEAFF.

CDR3 protein: CASSLSGGRDYTF. CDR3 in DNA: TGTGCCAGCAGCTTATCTGGGGGCCGGGACTACACCTTC. The V call is TRBV7-8, the J call TRBJ1-2, with D perhaps matching TRBD1 (6 bases). Germline CDR1 is SGHVS and CDR2 is FQNEAQ. V was shortened by 2 bases and J by 10 bases, with 14 bases between the two germline ends. The length of the CDR3 is 13 residues.

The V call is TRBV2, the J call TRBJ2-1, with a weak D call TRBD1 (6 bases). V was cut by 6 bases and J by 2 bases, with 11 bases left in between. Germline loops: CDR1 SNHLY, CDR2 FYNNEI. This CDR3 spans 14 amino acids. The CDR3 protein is CASRYTGTYNEQFF. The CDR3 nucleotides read TGTGCCAGCAGGTATACAGGGACCTACAATGAGCAGTTCTTC. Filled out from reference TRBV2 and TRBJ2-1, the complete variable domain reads EPEVTQTPSHQVTQMGQEVILRCVPISNHLYFYWYRQILGQKVEFLVSFYNNEISEKSEIFDDQFSVERPDGSNFTLKIRSTKLEDSAMYFCASRYTGTYNEQFFGPGTRLTVL.

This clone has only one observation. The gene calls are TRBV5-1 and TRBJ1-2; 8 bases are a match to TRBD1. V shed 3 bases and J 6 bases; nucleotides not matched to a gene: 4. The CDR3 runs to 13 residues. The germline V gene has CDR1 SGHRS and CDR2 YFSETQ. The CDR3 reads CASSSDRGDGYTF. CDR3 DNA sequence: TGCGCCAGCAGCTCTGACAGGGGAGATGGCTACACCTTC.

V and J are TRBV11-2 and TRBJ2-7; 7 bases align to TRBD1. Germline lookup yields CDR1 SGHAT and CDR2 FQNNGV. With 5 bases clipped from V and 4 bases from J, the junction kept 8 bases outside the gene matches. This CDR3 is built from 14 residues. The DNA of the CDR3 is TGTGCCAGCAGCCCTCGGACAGGACAATACGAGCAGTACTTC. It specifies CASSPRTGQYEQYF.

CDR3 DNA sequence: TGTGCCAGCAGTTTTGAGGGCTCCTATAATTCACCCCTCCACTTT. Amino acid sequence: CASSFEGSYNSPLHF. The chain is built from TRBV2 and TRBJ1-6; D gene uncertain. V was shortened by 5 bases and J by 0 bases, with 8 bases between the two germline ends. CDR1 and CDR2 (germline): SNHLY, FYNNEI. The CDR3 has 15 residues.

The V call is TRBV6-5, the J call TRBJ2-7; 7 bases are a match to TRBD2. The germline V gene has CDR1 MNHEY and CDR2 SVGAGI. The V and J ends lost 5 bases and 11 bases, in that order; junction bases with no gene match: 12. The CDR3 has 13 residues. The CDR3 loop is CASSPRSRGEEYF. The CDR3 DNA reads TGTGCCAGCAGTCCTCGATCTCGGGGGGAGGAGTACTTC.

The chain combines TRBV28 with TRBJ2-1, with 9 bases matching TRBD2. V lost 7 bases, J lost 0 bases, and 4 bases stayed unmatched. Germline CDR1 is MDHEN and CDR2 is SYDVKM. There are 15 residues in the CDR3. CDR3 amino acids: CASIPTSGSYNEQFF. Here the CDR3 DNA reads TGTGCCAGCATCCCGACTAGCGGCTCCTACAATGAGCAGTTCTTC.

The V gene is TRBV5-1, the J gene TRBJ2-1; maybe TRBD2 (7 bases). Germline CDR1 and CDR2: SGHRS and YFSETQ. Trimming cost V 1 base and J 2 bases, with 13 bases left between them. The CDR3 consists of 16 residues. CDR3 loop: CASSLPRGAPYNEQFF. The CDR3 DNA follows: TGCGCCAGCAGCTTGCCACGGGGGGCCCCCTACAATGAGCAGTTCTTC.

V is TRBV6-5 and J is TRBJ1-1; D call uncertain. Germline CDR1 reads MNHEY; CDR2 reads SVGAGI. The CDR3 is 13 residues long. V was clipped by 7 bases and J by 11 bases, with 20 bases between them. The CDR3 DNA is TGTGCCAGCATCAATCTGGCGCATGCCGGGGCTTTCTTT. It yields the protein CASINLAHAGAFF.

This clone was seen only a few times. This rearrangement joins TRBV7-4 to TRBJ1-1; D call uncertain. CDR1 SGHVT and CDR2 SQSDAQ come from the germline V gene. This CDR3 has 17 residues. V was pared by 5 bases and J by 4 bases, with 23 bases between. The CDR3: CASSPRGGGSHPTEAFF. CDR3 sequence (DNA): TGTGCCAGCAGCCCGAGAGGAGGCGGCTCACACCCCACTGAAGCTTTCTTT.

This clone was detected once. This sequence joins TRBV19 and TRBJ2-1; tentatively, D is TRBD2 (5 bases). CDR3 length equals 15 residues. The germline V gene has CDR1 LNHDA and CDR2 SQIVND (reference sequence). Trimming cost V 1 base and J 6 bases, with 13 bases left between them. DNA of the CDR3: TGTGCCAGTAGTATAGGAGGGTCAATCGGCAATGAGCAGTTCTTC. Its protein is CASSIGGSIGNEQFF.

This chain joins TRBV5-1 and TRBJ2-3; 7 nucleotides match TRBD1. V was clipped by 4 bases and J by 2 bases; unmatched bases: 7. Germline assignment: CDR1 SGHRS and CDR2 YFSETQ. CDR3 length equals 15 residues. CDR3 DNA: TGCGCCAGCAGCGCCGGGACAGTCTTCACAGATACGCAGTATTTT. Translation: CASSAGTVFTDTQYF.

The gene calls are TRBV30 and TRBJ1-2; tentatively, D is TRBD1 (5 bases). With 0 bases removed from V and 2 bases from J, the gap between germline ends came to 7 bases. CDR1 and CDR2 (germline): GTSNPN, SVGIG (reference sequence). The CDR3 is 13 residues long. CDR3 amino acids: CAWSVRGNYGYTF. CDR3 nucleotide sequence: TGTGCCTGGAGTGTCCGGGGGAACTATGGCTACACCTTC.

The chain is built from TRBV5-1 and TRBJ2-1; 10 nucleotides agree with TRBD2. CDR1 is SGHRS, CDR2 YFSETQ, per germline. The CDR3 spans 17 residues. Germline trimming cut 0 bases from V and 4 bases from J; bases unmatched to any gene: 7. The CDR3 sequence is CASSLEASGSGYNEQFF. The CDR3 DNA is TGCGCCAGCAGCTTGGAGGCTAGCGGGAGTGGGTACAATGAGCAGTTCTTC.

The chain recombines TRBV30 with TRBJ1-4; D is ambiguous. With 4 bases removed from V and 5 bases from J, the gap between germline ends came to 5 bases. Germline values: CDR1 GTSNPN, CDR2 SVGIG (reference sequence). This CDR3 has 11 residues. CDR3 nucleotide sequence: TGTGCCTGGAAGGAGAATGAAAAACTGTTTTTT. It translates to CAWKENEKLFF.

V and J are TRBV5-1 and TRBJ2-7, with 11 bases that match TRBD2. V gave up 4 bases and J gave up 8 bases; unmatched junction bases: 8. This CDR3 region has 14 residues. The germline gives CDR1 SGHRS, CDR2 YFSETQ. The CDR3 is CASSPPGLAGQQYF. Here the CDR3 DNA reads TGCGCCAGCAGCCCACCAGGACTAGCGGGCCAGCAGTACTTC.

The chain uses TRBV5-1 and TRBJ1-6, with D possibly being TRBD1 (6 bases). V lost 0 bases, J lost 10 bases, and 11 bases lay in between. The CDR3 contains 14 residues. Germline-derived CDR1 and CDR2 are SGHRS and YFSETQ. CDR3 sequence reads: CASSLVGTQSPLHF. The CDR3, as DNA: TGCGCCAGCAGCTTGGTCGGGACACAGTCACCCCTCCACTTT.

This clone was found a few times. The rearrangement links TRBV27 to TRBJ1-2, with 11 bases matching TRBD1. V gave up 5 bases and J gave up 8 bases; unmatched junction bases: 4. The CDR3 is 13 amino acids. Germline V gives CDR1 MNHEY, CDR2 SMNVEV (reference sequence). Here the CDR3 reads CASSQGQGVGYTF. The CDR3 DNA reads TGTGCCAGCAGTCAGGGACAGGGGGTCGGCTACACCTTC.